Following are 15 T cell receptor beta chains from one sample sequenced in a study of blood T cell repertoires in COVID-19. Assay used: immunoSEQ multiplex PCR; TCRdb lists only in-frame clones, some missing. The sample holds 250,000 to 300,000 clones; approximately 91% are singletons and the top ten take 2.3%. Source material: PBMCs or T cells enriched from blood (not recorded which). All receptors come from a woman between 35 and 50 years old with acute COVID-19.

V usage is TRBV4-1 and J usage is TRBJ2-7; 9 bases agree with TRBD1. Germline CDR1 reads MGHRA; CDR2 reads YSYEKL. The J segment lost 6 bases and the V segment lost 4 bases, leaving 13 bases of the junction unmatched. CDR3 size: 16 residues. The DNA for the CDR3 is TGCGCCAGCAGCCTCGGGACAGGGAGGGACCGACGCGAGCAGTACTTC. The encoded protein is CASSLGTGRDRREQYF.

The chain joins TRBV27 to TRBJ1-6; possibly TRBD1 for D (5 bases). The CDR3 has 14 residues. V was shortened by 3 bases and J by 8 bases, with 11 bases between the two germline ends. Germline V gives CDR1 MNHEY, CDR2 SMNVEV (reference sequence). CDR3 protein: CASSFGGEYSPLHF. The CDR3, as DNA: TGTGCCAGCAGTTTCGGGGGGGAATATTCACCCCTCCACTTT.

This clone occurred once. This chain links TRBV27 with TRBJ2-1, with D possibly being TRBD1 (6 bases). Germline lookup yields CDR1 MNHEY and CDR2 SMNVEV (reference sequence). CDR3 length: 15 amino acids. The ends were cut back, 2 bases at V and 2 bases at J, with 10 bases in the middle. CDR3 sequence (DNA): TGTGCCAGCAGTTTAGTAAAGGGGGCCTACAATGAGCAGTTCTTC. Translating gives CASSLVKGAYNEQFF.

This chain joins TRBV5-1 and TRBJ1-4, with D uncertain. The germline CDR1 and CDR2 sequences are SGHRS and YFSETQ. Deletions cut 0 bases from V and 4 bases from J, with 7 bases between. This CDR3 is built from 14 residues. CDR3 nucleotides: TGCGCCAGCAGCTTGGACACGAATAATGAAAAACTGTTTTTT. Encoded protein: CASSLDTNNEKLFF.

The rearrangement uses TRBV19 and TRBJ2-7, with TRBD1 as a possible D gene (5 bases). The CDR3 covers 13 residues. The germline V and J ends were trimmed by 7 bases and 3 bases, with 13 bases remaining between them. Germline-derived CDR1 and CDR2 are LNHDA and SQIVND (reference sequence). Written as DNA, the CDR3 is TGTGCCAGTACTCCCGGCCAGGGCTACGAGCAGTACTTC. Translated, it gives CASTPGQGYEQYF.

This sequence joins TRBV5-5 and TRBJ2-5; the match to TRBD1 covers 8 bases. CDR3 length: 17 amino acids. CDR1 is SGHKS, CDR2 YYEKEE, per germline (reference sequence). Germline trimming cut 0 bases from V and 3 bases from J; bases unmatched to any gene: 10. CDR3 nucleotides: TGTGCCAGCAGCTTGGAAGGGTGGGACAGGCAAAAAGAGACCCAGTACTTC. The encoded protein is CASSLEGWDRQKETQYF.

The rearrangement joins TRBV7-3 to TRBJ2-3; 10 bases fit TRBD2. Germline CDR1 is SGHTA and CDR2 is FQGTGA. Trimming removed 4 bases from V and 5 bases from J; junction bases left unmatched: 6. The CDR3 has 15 amino acids. In nucleotides, the CDR3 is TGTGCCAGCAGCTCCAGCGGGAGGGCCGGAGATACGCAGTATTTT. This codes for CASSSSGRAGDTQYF.

The chain is built from TRBV27 and TRBJ1-2; TRBD1 aligns across 7 bases. The germline V gene has CDR1 MNHEY and CDR2 SMNVEV (reference sequence). V shed 6 bases, J shed 2 bases, and the junction held 9 bases outside the gene matches. This CDR3 region has 15 residues. In DNA form, the CDR3 reads TGTGCCAGCAGGCCACAGGGGATAGCGAACTATGGCTACACCTTC. Translating gives CASRPQGIANYGYTF.

The J gene is TRBJ2-5, the V gene TRBV7-9; D might be TRBD2 (5 bases). Germline CDR1 and CDR2: SEHNR and FQNEAQ (reference sequence). The CDR3 is 16 residues long. V shed 2 bases and J shed 5 bases, with 18 bases lying between them. Here the CDR3 reads CASSLYPVREMETQYF. CDR3 nucleotide sequence: TGTGCCAGCAGCTTATATCCTGTCCGGGAAATGGAGACCCAGTACTTC.

The rearrangement joins TRBV28 to TRBJ1-1, with a weak D call TRBD1 (5 bases). This CDR3 comprises 15 residues. Trimming cost V 8 bases and J 0 bases, with 16 bases left between them. Germline CDR1 is MDHEN and CDR2 is SYDVKM. CDR3 bases: TGTGCCAGCGACAGCGTAGGATCAATGAACACTGAAGCTTTCTTT. Protein product: CASDSVGSMNTEAFF.

This chain uses TRBV4-1 with TRBJ1-2, with D possibly matching TRBD1 (5 bases). The CDR3 is made up of 15 amino acids. Germline V gives CDR1 MGHRA, CDR2 YSYEKL. V shed 5 bases and J shed 3 bases, with 16 bases lying between them. CDR3 bases: TGCGCCAGCAGCTTCGACAGCTCTTCGGACTATGGCTACACCTTC. Translating it yields CASSFDSSSDYGYTF.

The V gene is TRBV4-1, the J gene TRBJ2-5; 9 bases fit TRBD1. The CDR3 loop spans 17 amino acids. The V segment lost 0 bases and the J segment 6 bases; nucleotides outside the gene matches: 11. The V gene's germline CDR1 is MGHRA and CDR2 YSYEKL. The CDR3 DNA reads TGCGCCAGCAGCCAAGACCCGCCAACAGGGGGCGGGAAGACCCAGTACTTC. Its protein is CASSQDPPTGGGKTQYF.

The chain employs TRBV27 and TRBJ2-7, with D maybe TRBD2 (6 bases). Per the germline V gene, CDR1 is MNHEY and CDR2 is SMNVEV (reference sequence). V lost 3 bases, J lost 4 bases, and 10 bases lay in between. This CDR3 has 13 amino acids. The CDR3 DNA is TGTGCCAGCAGTTTTACGGGGGAATACGAGCAGTACTTC. Amino acid sequence: CASSFTGEYEQYF.

Turning to this clone: Sequence at one end of the junction differs from germline and may be a read error. The chain carries TRBV15 and TRBJ1-5; D gene uncertain. Per germline, CDR1 LNHNV and CDR2 YYDKDF (reference sequence). The CDR3 runs 16 residues. The CDR3 reads CATRRGRGLNNQPQHF. The CDR3 bases are TGTGCCACCAGGAGAGGTCGGGGATTGAACAATCAGCCCCAGCATTTT.

This chain connects TRBV14 to TRBJ2-1; D might be TRBD1 (6 bases). Germline CDR1 SGHDN, CDR2 FVKESK. This CDR3 spans 17 amino acids. V shed 1 base and J shed 8 bases, with 21 bases lying between them. CDR3 loop: CASSQGVPRGARDEQFF. In DNA form, the CDR3 reads TGTGCCAGCAGCCAAGGCGTTCCCAGGGGAGCTCGGGATGAGCAGTTCTTC. The entire variable domain, with the rest obtained from reference TRBV14 and TRBJ2-1, is as follows: EAGVTQFPSHSVIEKGQTVTLRCDPISGHDNLYWYRRVMGKEIKFLLHFVKESKQDESGMPNNRFLAERTGGTYSTLKVQPAELEDSGVYFCASSQGVPRGARDEQFFGPGTRLTVL.